The present TCR beta chain was sequenced within a study of lymphopenia after photon versus proton radiotherapy. Per germline, CDR1 LNHDA and CDR2 SQIVND (reference sequence). This CDR3 contains 16 residues. Germline trimming cut 8 bases from V and 1 base from J; bases unmatched to any gene: 10. Sequenced by immunoSEQ multiplex PCR; TCRdb stores in-frame clones only, minus some. The sample includes 9,500 to 15,000 clones, more than 80% seen only once; the top ten take 3.3%. The sequence derives from a man aged 60-69 years with pancreatic cancer. J is TRBJ2-2 and V is TRBV19; 7 bases are a match to TRBD1. Material: peripheral blood, obtained from a patient treated with proton-based radiotherapy. As DNA, the CDR3 is TGTGCCAGTTCGGGAACCCGACAGGGGAACACCGGGGAGCTGTTTTTT. This codes for CASSGTRQGNTGELFF.